The text below deals with one TCR beta chain. Its specificity is unknown. The data originate from a study of cytomegalovirus exposure and HLA in healthy donors. Notes on the study in general: Earlier analysis found most TCR beta V segments productive about 87% or about 30% of the time. A link between a missense DCLRE1C variant and TCR beta V- and J-gene trimming emerged from a later analysis.

Primers: 60 Vbeta forward and 13 Jbeta reverse. Some clones are missing from TCRdb's copy, which holds only in-frame ones; the method was immunoSEQ multiplex PCR. The table has around 170,000 clones, 70% to 85% seen once. Trimming took off 3 bases at V and 9 bases at J, with 18 bases between the two ends. This CDR3 has 14 residues. The V gene's germline CDR1 is SGHDT and CDR2 YYEEEE. V is TRBV5-6 and J is TRBJ1-2; D gene ambiguous. Source material: PBMCs. The origin of this receptor is a woman aged 40 to 50 in good health and CMV-seronegative. CDR3 in amino acids: CASSSTGKRLSYTF. CDR3 DNA: TGTGCCAGCAGCTCAACCGGGAAGCGGCTTAGCTACACCTTC.